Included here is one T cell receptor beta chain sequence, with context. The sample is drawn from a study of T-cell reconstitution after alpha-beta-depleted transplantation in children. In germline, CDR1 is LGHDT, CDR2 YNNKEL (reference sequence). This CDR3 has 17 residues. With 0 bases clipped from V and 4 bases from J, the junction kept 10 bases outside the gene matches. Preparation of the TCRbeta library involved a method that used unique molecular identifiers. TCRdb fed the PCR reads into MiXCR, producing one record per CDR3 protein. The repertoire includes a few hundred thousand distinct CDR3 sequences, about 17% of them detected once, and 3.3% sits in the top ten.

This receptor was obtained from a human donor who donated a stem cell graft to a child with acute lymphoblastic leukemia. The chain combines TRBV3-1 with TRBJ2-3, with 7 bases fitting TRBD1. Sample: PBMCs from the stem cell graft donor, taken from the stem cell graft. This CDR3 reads CASSQDVNRGIPDTQYF. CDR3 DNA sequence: TGTGCCAGCAGCCAAGATGTTAACAGGGGAATCCCAGATACGCAGTATTTT.